This TCR beta chain was captured by sequencing in a study of blood T cell repertoires in COVID-19. Study at large: The samples span acute and convalescent COVID-19 from the United States, Italy and Spain.

TCRdb's copy holds only in-frame clones and misses some; the assay was immunoSEQ multiplex PCR. The table shows 120,000 to 150,000 clones, with approximately 81% occurring only once. The participants were between about 18 and 89 years old and came from some 25 US areas. The CDR3 is 15 residues long. CDR1 is GTSNPN, CDR2 SVGIG, per germline (reference sequence). V was pared by 2 bases and J by 2 bases, with 6 bases of the junction left unmatched. Material for sequencing was PBMCs or T cells enriched from blood (not recorded which). This chain links TRBV30 with TRBJ1-5, with 7 bases that match TRBD1. This clonotype was sampled from a man in his forties with acute COVID-19. CDR3 sequence: CAWSPPGGRNQPQHF. The CDR3 DNA reads as TGTGCCTGGAGTCCCCCAGGGGGGCGCAATCAGCCCCAGCATTTT.